The 19 T cell receptor beta chains in this list originate from one sample, sequenced in a study of human T cells and chemical hapten exposure. TCRdb recomputed calls from the RACE reads with MiXCR, one row per CDR3 protein. The sample consists of under 200,000 distinct CDR3 sequences, around 30% of them appearing once. The time point was: pre-sensitization, week 0. Treatment: therapeutic diphenylcyclopropenone sensitization with weekly scalp DPC. The material was whole blood, obtained in connection with sensitization to the hapten diphenylcyclopropenone (DPC). Every receptor here comes from a woman under 40 with alopecia areata. Some clones in this sample may be carry-over from other donors' samples.

This clonotype was counted between two and nine times. The chain employs TRBV29-1 and TRBJ1-2; no definite D call. Trimming cost V 7 bases and J 2 bases, with 11 bases left between them. Germline CDR1 is SQVTM and CDR2 is ANQGSEA. This CDR3 spans 12 amino acids. CDR3 residues: CSATTENYGYTF. The CDR3 DNA sequence: TGCAGCGCAACCACAGAGAACTATGGCTACACCTTC.

The chain has TRBV12-3 or TRBV12-4 and TRBJ2-5; no clear D. Deletions cut 1 base from V and 5 bases from J, with 14 bases between. The CDR3 spans 15 residues. The DNA for the CDR3 is TGTGCCAGCAGTTTAGGGTTGAGATTCGCGGAGACCCAGTACTTC. This translates into CASSLGLRFAETQYF.

The chain has TRBV6-5 and TRBJ2-7; D is perhaps TRBD1 (6 bases). Trimming took off 6 bases at V and 6 bases at J, with 18 bases between the two ends. CDR3 length equals 14 residues. Germline V CDR1 and CDR2: MNHEY, SVGAGI. CDR3 DNA: TGTGCCAGCAGCAGAACCCGGACAGTAGGCGAGCAGTACTTC. This sequence encodes CASSRTRTVGEQYF.

The V call is TRBV5-6, the J call TRBJ2-6; D unclear. Trimming cost V 4 bases and J 6 bases, with 17 bases left between them. In germline, CDR1 is SGHDT, CDR2 YYEEEE. The CDR3 loop spans 16 amino acids. CDR3 nucleotides: TGTGCCAGCAGCATACGTAGTGGTGGGATGGCCAACGTCCTGACTTTC. This gives the protein CASSIRSGGMANVLTF.

This clonotype has more than one count but fewer than ten. This rearrangement joins TRBV13 to TRBJ2-7; D not certain. With 4 bases removed from V and 3 bases from J, the gap between germline ends came to 13 bases. The CDR3 runs to 14 residues. Germline assignment: CDR1 PRHDT and CDR2 FYEKMQ (reference sequence). Here the CDR3 DNA reads TGTGCCAGCAGCTGGAGACGGCCGGTCTACGAGCAGTACTTC. Translating gives CASSWRRPVYEQYF. Full variable domain (remainder filled in from reference TRBV13 and TRBJ2-7): AAGVIQSPRHLIKEKRETATLKCYPIPRHDTVYWYQQGPGQDPQFLISFYEKMQSDKGSIPDRFSAQQFSDYHSELNMSSLELGDSALYFCASSWRRPVYEQYFGPGTRLTVT.

This clonotype was counted between two and nine times. V is TRBV6-2 or TRBV6-3 and J is TRBJ2-7; 8 bases fit TRBD1. CDR1 MNHEY and CDR2 SVGEGT come from the germline V gene. V dropped 10 bases and J dropped 6; count of bases not matched to a gene: 11. This CDR3 spans 13 amino acids. The CDR3 sequence: CATPDRDASEQYF. CDR3 coding DNA: TGTGCCACTCCGGACAGGGATGCGTCCGAGCAGTACTTC.

About this clonotype itself: The junction does not match germline at one end; this may be a read error. This chain joins TRBV28 and TRBJ2-7; no definite D call. Germline values: CDR1 MDHEN, CDR2 SYDVKM. CDR3 length equals 13 residues. CDR3 bases: TGTGCCAGCAGTCGGTCGACCTCCCACGAGCAGTACTTC. Translating gives CASSRSTSHEQYF. Supplemented by reference TRBV28 and TRBJ2-7, the full variable domain reads DVKVTQSSRYLVKRTGEKVFLECVQDMDHENMFWYRQDPGLGLRLIYFSYDVKMKEKGDIPEGYSVSREKKERFSLILESASTNQTSMYLCASSRSTSHEQYFGPGTRLTVT.

The gene calls are TRBV29-1 and TRBJ2-7; D perhaps matches TRBD1 (6 bases). V dropped 4 bases and J dropped 2 bases, with 15 bases sitting between them. The CDR3 is 14 residues long. CDR1 is SQVTM and CDR2 is ANQGSEA in the germline V gene. CDR3 protein: CSVVVRQAAYEQYF. The CDR3 nucleotides read TGCAGCGTTGTAGTTCGACAGGCCGCCTACGAGCAGTACTTC.

The V call is TRBV9, the J call TRBJ2-7; perhaps TRBD2 as D (6 bases). The CDR3 loop spans 14 amino acids. Germline V lookup: CDR1 SGDLS, CDR2 YYNGEE. Deletions cut 4 bases from V and 6 bases from J, with 17 bases between. CDR3 bases: TGTGCCAGCAGCCCCGGGACTTTCGCCCCCGAGCAGTACTTC. It encodes CASSPGTFAPEQYF.

This clonotype occurred a few times. The chain uses TRBV15 and TRBJ2-2; 8 bases align to TRBD2. Per germline, CDR1 LNHNV and CDR2 YYDKDF (reference sequence). CDR3 size: 17 residues. The ends lost 1 base at V and 9 bases at J; junction bases unmatched: 13. CDR3 DNA sequence: TGTGCCACCAGCAGAGCCCCATCGGGGGGGACAATTCGGGAGCTGTTTTTT. Its translation: CATSRAPSGGTIRELFF.

The rearrangement joins TRBV12-3 or TRBV12-4 to TRBJ2-1, with 12 bases that match TRBD2. The V segment lost 3 bases and the J segment 6 bases; nucleotides outside the gene matches: 6. This CDR3 spans 16 amino acids. CDR3 bases: TGTGCCAGCAGTTTTTCTAGCGGGGGGGCCGTCAATGAGCAGTTCTTC. Protein: CASSFSSGGAVNEQFF.

A few counts support this clonotype. The chain uses TRBV28 and TRBJ1-1; unclear D gene. The CDR3 contains 12 residues. Trimming removed 2 bases at V and 8 bases at J, with 9 bases between. From germline, CDR1 is MDHEN and CDR2 SYDVKM. CDR3 in DNA: TGTGCCAGCAGTTTAAAATCGTCCGAAGCTTTCTTT. Translating it yields CASSLKSSEAFF.

The chain couples TRBV4-2 to TRBJ1-2, with D hard to call. The V and J ends lost 4 bases and 5 bases respectively, with 14 bases between them. The CDR3 has 14 amino acids. Per the germline V gene, CDR1 is LGHNA and CDR2 is YNFKEQ. CDR3 loop: CASSPGEELYGYTF. For the CDR3, the DNA is TGTGCCAGCAGCCCCGGAGAGGAGCTTTATGGCTACACCTTC.

The CDR3 region has the DNA TGCGCCAGCAGCGGGACACCGATTGCCTACGAGCAGTACTTC. Protein product: CASSGTPIAYEQYF. The chain recombines TRBV5-1 with TRBJ2-7, with D possibly TRBD1 on 6 matching bases. CDR3 length equals 14 residues. The V gene's germline CDR1 is SGHRS and CDR2 YFSETQ. Trimming shortened V by 4 bases and J by 2 bases, and 13 bases separated the two germline ends.

This clonotype was seen only a few times. The rearrangement uses TRBV7-2 and TRBJ1-2; tentatively, D is TRBD1 (5 bases). This CDR3 contains 14 residues. In germline, CDR1 is SGHTA, CDR2 FQGNSA. Trimming pared 4 bases from V and 2 bases from J, leaving 11 bases between. This CDR3 is CASSSDMGNYGYTF. In DNA form, the CDR3 reads TGTGCCAGCAGCTCGGACATGGGCAACTATGGCTACACCTTC.

This chain links TRBV10-3 with TRBJ2-7; D is perhaps TRBD2 (6 bases). V was shortened by 3 bases and J by 4 bases, with 16 bases between the two germline ends. Germline V CDR1 and CDR2: ENHRY, SYGVKD. The CDR3 is made up of 15 amino acids. In DNA form, the CDR3 reads TGTGCCATCAGTGACGGGACTCGGAGTGGGTACGAGCAGTACTTC. Amino acid sequence: CAISDGTRSGYEQYF.

The rearrangement links TRBV29-1 to TRBJ2-1; no firm D call. The CDR3 is made up of 14 amino acids. Looked up from germline, CDR1 is SQVTM and CDR2 is ANQGSEA. V shed 6 bases and J shed 3 bases, with 15 bases lying between them. The CDR3 reads CSVPASVGYNEQFF. As DNA, the CDR3 is TGCAGCGTCCCTGCATCAGTAGGCTACAATGAGCAGTTCTTC.

This chain uses TRBV5-6 with TRBJ2-6; D possibly corresponds to TRBD2 (7 bases). The germline V gene has CDR1 SGHDT and CDR2 YYEEEE. CDR3 size: 16 residues. V lost 1 base, J lost 3 bases, and 11 bases lay in between. The CDR3 bases are TGTGCCAGCAGCTTGTCGGGGGGCGTTGGGGCCAACGTCCTGACTTTC. Protein: CASSLSGGVGANVLTF.

The genes are TRBV7-2 and TRBJ2-5; 16 bases map to TRBD2. CDR1 and CDR2 (germline): SGHTA, FQGNSA. Trimming at V came to 5 bases and at J to 4 bases, leaving 16 bases not matched to a gene. CDR3 length equals 20 residues. The CDR3, as DNA: TGTGCCAGCAGCCCGGAGGGACTAGCGGGAGGGGCCCTACCAAGAGAGACCCAGTACTTC. Translated, it gives CASSPEGLAGGALPRETQYF.